The rows below give T cell receptor beta chains drawn from one sample of a study of molecular identifiers for immune sequencing clone quantification. Via MiXCR, TCRdb re-called the PCR reads, giving one row per CDR3 protein. Of hundreds of thousands of distinct CDR3 sequences listed, about 25% are singletons. What was sequenced was naive CD8+ T cells from blood, with Jurkat cell RNA spiked in. The origin of the receptors is a human donor in good health. Some libraries in this study had Jurkat cell RNA spiked in. Both conserved end residues are part of each CDR3. D genes are given only for firm matches. Only some rows state a clone size, as once, few, many or a class for expanded clones.

CASFNSIRSSGNTIYF | TGTGCCAGTTTTAACTCCATCCGAAGCTCTGGAAACACCATATATTTT | - | - | TRBJ1-3 | TRBV19
CATSDFWEKLFF | TGTGCCACCAGTGATTTTTGGGAAAAACTGTTTTTT | - | - | TRBJ1-4 | TRBV24-1
CASSVIETGELCF | TGTGCCAGCAGCGTTATTGAGACCGGGGAGCTGTGTTTT | - | - | TRBJ2-2 | TRBV9
CSARVRDRVFAGELFF | TGCAGTGCTAGGGTCCGGGACAGGGTATTCGCCGGGGAGCTGTTTTTT | - | TRBD1 | TRBJ2-2 | TRBV20-1
CASSYSRTRQETQYF | TGTGCCAGCAGTTACTCGAGAACGCGGCAAGAGACCCAGTACTTC | many | - | TRBJ2-5 | TRBV6-5
CASTMRGPDGYTF | TGTGCCAGCACCATGAGGGGTCCGGATGGCTACACCTTC | - | - | TRBJ1-2 | TRBV6-6
CASSQEGTSGVGTGELFF | TGCGCCAGCAGCCAAGAGGGTACTAGCGGAGTAGGGACCGGGGAGCTGTTTTTT | many | TRBD2 | TRBJ2-2 | TRBV4-3
CASSPAGTVYEQYF | TGCGCCAGCAGCCCGGCCGGGACAGTCTACGAGCAGTACTTC | once | TRBD1 | TRBJ2-7 | TRBV4-3
CASSLGGGFGTEAFF | TGTGCCAGCAGCTTAGGCGGAGGGTTCGGCACTGAAGCTTTCTTT | few | - | TRBJ1-1 | TRBV7-8
CASSFRQAPRGEKLFF | TGTGCCAGCAGCTTCAGGCAGGCCCCACGGGGTGAAAAACTGTTTTTT | many | - | TRBJ1-4 | TRBV7-2
CASSLYVGGITEAFF | TGTGCCAGCAGTTTATATGTAGGGGGAATCACTGAAGCTTTCTTT | many | - | TRBJ1-1 | TRBV27
CASSPPNPTEKLFF | TGTGCCAGCAGCCCTCCCAACCCTACTGAAAAACTGTTTTTT | - | - | TRBJ1-4 | TRBV7-9
CSAIDRAGYGYTF | TGCAGTGCAATCGACAGGGCGGGCTATGGCTACACCTTC | - | TRBD1 | TRBJ1-2 | TRBV20-1
CASRGTSGSFSSYNEQFF | TGTGCCAGCCGTGGGACTAGCGGGTCTTTTAGCTCCTACAATGAGCAGTTCTTC | - | TRBD2 | TRBJ2-1 | TRBV27
CAGGLLGPTALDEPYF | TGCGCCGGCGGCTTGCTAGGACCGACCGCTCTGGACGAGCCGTACTTC | - | - | TRBJ2-7 | TRBV5-1
CASSQDAGASSYEQYF | TGCGCCAGCAGCCAAGATGCGGGAGCCAGCTCCTACGAGCAGTACTTC | - | TRBD2 | TRBJ2-7 | TRBV4-1
CASSQVLGIGVNEQFF | TGCGCCAGCAGCCAAGTATTGGGGATAGGGGTCAATGAGCAGTTCTTC | few | - | TRBJ2-1 | TRBV4-3
CASSYVRGQPQHF | TGTGCCAGCAGTTACGTAAGGGGCCAGCCCCAGCATTTT | many | - | TRBJ1-5 | TRBV6-2/TRBV6-3